This T cell receptor (beta chain) was identified during a study of response to subunit inactivated influenza vaccine. TCRdb ran MiXCR on the RT-PCR reads and lists one entry per CDR3 protein. The repertoire holds roughly 700,000 distinct CDR3 sequences, with approximately 15% as singletons. Worth noting for this clonotype: Antigen specificity is unknown.

Study-wide results and limits: Authors proposed each seasonal influenza vaccination draws in few new T cells.

This CDR3 spans 15 amino acids. Germline CDR1 and CDR2: SNHLY and FYNNEI. Germline trimming cut 2 bases from V and 5 bases from J; bases unmatched to any gene: 4. The sequence derives from a man over 45 who received an inactivated influenza vaccine. This specimen was PBMCs from blood, taken around 15 days before vaccination. This chain uses TRBV2 with TRBJ2-3, with 10 bases aligning to TRBD2. The DNA of the CDR3 is TGTGCCAGCAGTGAACTAGCGGGAGTGGTAGATACGCAGTATTTT. This sequence encodes CASSELAGVVDTQYF.